This T cell receptor (beta chain) is from a study of identical twins. In germline, CDR1 is SGHRS, CDR2 YFSETQ. V lost 5 bases and J lost 8; bases outside the gene matches: 9. This CDR3 comprises 16 residues. This clonotype has just a few counts. What it binds is unknown. Whole-study results and caveats: Modelling approaches yielded underestimates of out-of-frame TCR alpha sharing between monozygotic twins. Cord blood's abundant beta clonotypes had fewer insertions, unlike memory repertoires.

TCRdb recomputed calls from the 5' RACE reads with MiXCR, one row per CDR3 protein. The data show more than 400,000 distinct CDR3 sequences, roughly 15% seen once. The same data also contributed to another study, on yellow fever vaccine responses in identical twins.

This chain uses TRBV5-1 with TRBJ2-1; TRBD2 matches 14 bases. The sequence came from a woman younger than 35 in good health. The source material was CD4+ T cells sorted from blood. The CDR3 protein is CASSNGLAGGGHEQFF. The CDR3 DNA follows: TGCGCCAGCAGTAATGGACTAGCGGGAGGAGGCCATGAGCAGTTCTTC.